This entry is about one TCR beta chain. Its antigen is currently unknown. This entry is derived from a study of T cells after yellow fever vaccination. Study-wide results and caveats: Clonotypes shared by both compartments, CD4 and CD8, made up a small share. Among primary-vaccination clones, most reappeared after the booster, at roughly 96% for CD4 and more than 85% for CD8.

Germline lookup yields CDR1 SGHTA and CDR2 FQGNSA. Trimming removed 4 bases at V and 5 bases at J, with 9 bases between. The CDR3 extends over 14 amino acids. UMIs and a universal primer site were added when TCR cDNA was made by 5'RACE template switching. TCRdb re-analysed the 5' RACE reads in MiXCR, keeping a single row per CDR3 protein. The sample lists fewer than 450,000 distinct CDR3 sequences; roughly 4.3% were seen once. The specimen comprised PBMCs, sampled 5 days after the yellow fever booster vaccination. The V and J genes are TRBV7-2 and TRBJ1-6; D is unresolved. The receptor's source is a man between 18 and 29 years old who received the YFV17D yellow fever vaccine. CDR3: CASSSRLNNSPLHF. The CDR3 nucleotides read TGTGCCAGCAGCTCACGACTAAATAATTCACCCCTCCACTTT.